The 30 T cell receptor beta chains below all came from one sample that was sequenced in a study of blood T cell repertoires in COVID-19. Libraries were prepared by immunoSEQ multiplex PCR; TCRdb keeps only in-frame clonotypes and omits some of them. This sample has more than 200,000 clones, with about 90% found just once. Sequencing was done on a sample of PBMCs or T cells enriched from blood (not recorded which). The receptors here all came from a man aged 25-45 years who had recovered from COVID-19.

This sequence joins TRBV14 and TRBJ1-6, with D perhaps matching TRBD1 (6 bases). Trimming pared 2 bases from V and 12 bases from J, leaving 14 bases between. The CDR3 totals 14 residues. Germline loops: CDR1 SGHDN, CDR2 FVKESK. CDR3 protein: CASSQLTGRQPLHF. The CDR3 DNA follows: TGTGCCAGCAGCCAACTAACAGGGCGTCAACCCCTCCACTTT.

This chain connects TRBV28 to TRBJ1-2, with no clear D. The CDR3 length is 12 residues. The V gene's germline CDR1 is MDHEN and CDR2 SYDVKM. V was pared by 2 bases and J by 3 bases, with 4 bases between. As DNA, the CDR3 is TGTGCCAGCAGTTTACAGTACTATGGCTACACCTTC. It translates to CASSLQYYGYTF.

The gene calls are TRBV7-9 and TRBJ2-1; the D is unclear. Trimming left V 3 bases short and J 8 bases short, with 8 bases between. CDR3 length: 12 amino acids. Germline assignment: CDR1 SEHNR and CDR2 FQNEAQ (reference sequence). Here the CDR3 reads CASSLGWDEQFF. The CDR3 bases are TGTGCCAGCAGCTTGGGCTGGGATGAGCAGTTCTTC.

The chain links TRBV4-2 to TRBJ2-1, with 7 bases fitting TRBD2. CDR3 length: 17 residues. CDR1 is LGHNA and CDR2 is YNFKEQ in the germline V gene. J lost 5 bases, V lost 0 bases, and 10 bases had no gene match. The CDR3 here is CASSQDSGGSSHNEQFF. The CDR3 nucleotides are TGTGCCAGCAGCCAAGATAGTGGCGGGAGTAGCCACAATGAGCAGTTCTTC.

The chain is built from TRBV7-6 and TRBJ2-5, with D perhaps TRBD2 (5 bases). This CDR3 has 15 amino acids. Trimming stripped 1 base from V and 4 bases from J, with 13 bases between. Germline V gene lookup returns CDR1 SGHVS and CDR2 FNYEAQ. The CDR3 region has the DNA TGTGCCAGCAGCTTAGACGTGAGGGATAGAGAGACCCAGTACTTC. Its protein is CASSLDVRDRETQYF.

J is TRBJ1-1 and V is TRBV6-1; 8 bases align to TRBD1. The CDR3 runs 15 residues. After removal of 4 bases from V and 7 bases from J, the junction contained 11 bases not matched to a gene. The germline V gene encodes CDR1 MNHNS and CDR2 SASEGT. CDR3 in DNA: TGTGCCAGCAGTGGGACAGGGCAACGAGGTGGTGAAGCTTTCTTT. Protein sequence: CASSGTGQRGGEAFF.

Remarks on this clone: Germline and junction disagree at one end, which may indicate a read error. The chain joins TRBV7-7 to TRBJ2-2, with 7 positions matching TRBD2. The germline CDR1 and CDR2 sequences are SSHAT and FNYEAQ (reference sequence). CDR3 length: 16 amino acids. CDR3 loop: CASSLYGGGNTGELFF. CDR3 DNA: TGTGCTAGCAGCTTATACGGCGGGGGGAACACCGGGGAGCTGTTTTTT. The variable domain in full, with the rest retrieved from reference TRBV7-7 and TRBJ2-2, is GAGVSQSPRYKVTKRGQDVTLRCDPISSHATLYWYQQALGQGPEFLTYFNYEAQPDKSGLPSDRFSAERPEGSISTLTIQRTEQRDSAMYRCASSLYGGGNTGELFFGEGSRLTVL.

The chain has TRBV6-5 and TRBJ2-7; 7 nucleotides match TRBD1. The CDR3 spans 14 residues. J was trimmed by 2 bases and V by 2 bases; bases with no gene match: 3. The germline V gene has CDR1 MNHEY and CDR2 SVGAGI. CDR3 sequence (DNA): TGTGCCAGCAGTTACGGGACAGTTACCTACGAGCAGTACTTC. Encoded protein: CASSYGTVTYEQYF.

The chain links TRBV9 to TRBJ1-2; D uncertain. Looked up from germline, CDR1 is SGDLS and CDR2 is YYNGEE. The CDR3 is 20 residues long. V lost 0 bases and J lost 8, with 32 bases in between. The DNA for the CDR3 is TGTGCCAGCAGCGTAGAGCCGGGGAGAGGGTCCACAATTCGCGCTAGGGGCTACACCTTC. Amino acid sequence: CASSVEPGRGSTIRARGYTF.

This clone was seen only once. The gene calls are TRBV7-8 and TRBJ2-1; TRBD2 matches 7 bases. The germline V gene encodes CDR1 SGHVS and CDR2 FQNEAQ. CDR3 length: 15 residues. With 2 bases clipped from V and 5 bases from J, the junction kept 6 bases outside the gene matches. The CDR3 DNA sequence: TGTGCCAGCAGCTTATTGGGGGGAGGGGACAATGAGCAGTTCTTC. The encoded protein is CASSLLGGGDNEQFF.

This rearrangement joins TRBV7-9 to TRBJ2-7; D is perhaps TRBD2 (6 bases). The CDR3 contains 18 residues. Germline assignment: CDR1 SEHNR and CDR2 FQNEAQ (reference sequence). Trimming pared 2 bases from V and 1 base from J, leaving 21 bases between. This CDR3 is CASSLRRGEEGTSYEQYF. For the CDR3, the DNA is TGTGCCAGCAGCTTACGGAGAGGGGAGGAGGGGACTTCCTACGAGCAGTACTTC.

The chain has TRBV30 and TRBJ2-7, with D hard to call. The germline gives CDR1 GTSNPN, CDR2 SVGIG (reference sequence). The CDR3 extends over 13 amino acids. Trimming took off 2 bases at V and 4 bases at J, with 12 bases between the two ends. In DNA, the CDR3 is TGTGCCTGGAGTTTAGCATTGCAATACGAGCAGTACTTC. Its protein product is CAWSLALQYEQYF. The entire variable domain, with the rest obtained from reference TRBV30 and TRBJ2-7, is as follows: SQTIHQWPATLVQPVGSPLSLECTVEGTSNPNLYWYRQAAGRGLQLLFYSVGIGQISSEVPQNLSASRPQDRQFILSSKKLLLSDSGFYLCAWSLALQYEQYFGPGTRLTVT.

This CDR3 is CASSFQTGVSYEQYF. CDR3 sequence (DNA): TGTGCCAGCAGCTTCCAGACAGGGGTGTCCTACGAGCAGTACTTC. This chain links TRBV7-9 with TRBJ2-7, with TRBD1 matching 8 bases. Trimming removed 3 bases from V and 1 base from J; junction bases left unmatched: 5. CDR3 length: 15 amino acids. The germline CDR1 and CDR2 sequences are SEHNR and FQNEAQ (reference sequence).

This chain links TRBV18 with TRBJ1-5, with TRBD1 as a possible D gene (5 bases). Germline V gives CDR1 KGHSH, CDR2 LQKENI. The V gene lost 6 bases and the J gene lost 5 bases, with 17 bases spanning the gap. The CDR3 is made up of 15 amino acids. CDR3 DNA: TGTGCCAGCTCCAAAGTAGGGGCATGGGATCAGCCCCAGCATTTT. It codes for CASSKVGAWDQPQHF.

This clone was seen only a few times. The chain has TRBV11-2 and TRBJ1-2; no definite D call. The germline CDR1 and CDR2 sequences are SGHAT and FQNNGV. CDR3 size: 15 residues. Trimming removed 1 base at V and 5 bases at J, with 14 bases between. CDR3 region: CASSLGIQGGYGYTF. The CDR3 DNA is TGTGCCAGCAGCTTAGGGATTCAAGGAGGGTATGGCTACACCTTC. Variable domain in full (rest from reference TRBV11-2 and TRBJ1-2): EAGVAQSPRYKIIEKRQSVAFWCNPISGHATLYWYQQILGQGPKLLIQFQNNGVVDDSQLPKDRFSAERLKGVDSTLKIQPAKLEDSAVYLCASSLGIQGGYGYTFGSGTRLTVV.

In DNA, the CDR3 is TGTGCCATCAGTGAGAGAGGGACAGGGGGCGGGGAGCAGTACTTC. It translates to CAISERGTGGGEQYF. The genes are TRBV10-3 and TRBJ2-7, with 12 nucleotides matching TRBD1. This CDR3 has 15 amino acids. V shed 2 bases, J shed 7 bases, and the junction held 6 bases outside the gene matches. The germline CDR1 and CDR2 sequences are ENHRY and SYGVKD.

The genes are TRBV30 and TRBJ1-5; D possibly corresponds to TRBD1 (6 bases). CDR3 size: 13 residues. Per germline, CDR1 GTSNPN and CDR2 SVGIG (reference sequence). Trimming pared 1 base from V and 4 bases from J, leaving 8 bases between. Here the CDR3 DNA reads TGTGCCTGGAGTGCGCAGGGGAATCAGCCCCAGCATTTT. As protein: CAWSAQGNQPQHF.

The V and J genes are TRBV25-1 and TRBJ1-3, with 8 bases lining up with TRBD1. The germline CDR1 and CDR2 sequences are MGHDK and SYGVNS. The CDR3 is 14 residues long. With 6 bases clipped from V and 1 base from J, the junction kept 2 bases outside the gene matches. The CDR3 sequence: CASRDRDSGNTIYF. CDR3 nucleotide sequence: TGTGCCAGCAGGGACAGGGATTCTGGAAACACCATATATTTT.

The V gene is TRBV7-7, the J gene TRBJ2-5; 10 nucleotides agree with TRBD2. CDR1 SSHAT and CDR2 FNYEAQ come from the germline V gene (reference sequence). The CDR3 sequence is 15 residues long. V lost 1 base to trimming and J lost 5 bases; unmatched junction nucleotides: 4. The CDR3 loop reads CASSLGGTSAETQYF. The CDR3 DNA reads TGTGCCAGCAGCTTAGGGGGGACTAGCGCCGAGACCCAGTACTTC.

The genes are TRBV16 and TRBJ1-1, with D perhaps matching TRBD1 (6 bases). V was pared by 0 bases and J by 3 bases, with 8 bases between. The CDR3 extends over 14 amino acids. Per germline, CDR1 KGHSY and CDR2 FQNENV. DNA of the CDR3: TGTGCCAGCAGCCAATCACAGGGTGACACTGAAGCTTTCTTT. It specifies CASSQSQGDTEAFF.

The CDR3 protein is CASSLVSSYEQYF. In DNA, the CDR3 is TGTGCCAGCAGCTTGGTCTCCTCCTACGAGCAGTACTTC. J is TRBJ2-7 and V is TRBV5-6; no definite D call. Germline assignment: CDR1 SGHDT and CDR2 YYEEEE. The CDR3 runs to 13 residues. V dropped 0 bases and J dropped 0 bases, with 4 bases sitting between them.

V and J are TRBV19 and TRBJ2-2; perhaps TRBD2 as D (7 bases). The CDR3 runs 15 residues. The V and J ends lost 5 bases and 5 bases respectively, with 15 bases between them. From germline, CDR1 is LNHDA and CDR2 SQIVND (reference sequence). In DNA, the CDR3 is TGTGCCAGTAGTCCCCGGGGGGCGGGGACCGGGGAGCTGTTTTTT. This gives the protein CASSPRGAGTGELFF.

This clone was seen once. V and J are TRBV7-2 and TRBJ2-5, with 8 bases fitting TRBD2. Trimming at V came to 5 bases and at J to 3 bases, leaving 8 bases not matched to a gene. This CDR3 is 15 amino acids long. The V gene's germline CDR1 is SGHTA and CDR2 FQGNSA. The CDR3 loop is CASSPPSGGEETQYF. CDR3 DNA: TGTGCCAGCAGCCCCCCGAGCGGGGGTGAAGAGACCCAGTACTTC.

The CDR3 spells CSVGGVEYGYTF. The CDR3 DNA follows: TGCAGCGTTGGCGGGGTTGAGTATGGCTACACCTTC. The rearrangement links TRBV29-1 to TRBJ1-2, with unresolved D. The CDR3 loop spans 12 amino acids. CDR1 SQVTM and CDR2 ANQGSEA come from the germline V gene. Trimming shortened V by 4 bases and J by 5 bases, and 11 bases separated the two germline ends. The complete variable domain, with remaining parts taken from reference TRBV29-1 and TRBJ1-2, reads SAVISQKPSRDICQRGTSLTIQCQVDSQVTMMFWYRQQPGQSLTLIATANQGSEATYESGFVIDKFPISRPNLTFSTLTVSNMSPEDSSIYLCSVGGVEYGYTFGSGTRLTVV.

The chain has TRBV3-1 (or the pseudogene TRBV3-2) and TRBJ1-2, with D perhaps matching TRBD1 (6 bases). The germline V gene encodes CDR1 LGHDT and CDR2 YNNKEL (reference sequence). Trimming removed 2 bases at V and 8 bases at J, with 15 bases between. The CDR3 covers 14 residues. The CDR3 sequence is CASSQQGSPKGYTF. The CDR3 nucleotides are TGTGCCAGCAGCCAACAGGGGAGCCCTAAGGGCTACACCTTC.

CDR3 sequence: CASSRAAGTNQPQHF. The CDR3 DNA sequence: TGTGCCAGCAGCCGTGCGGCGGGTACCAATCAGCCCCAGCATTTT. The chain uses TRBV28 and TRBJ1-5; D gene ambiguous. Per germline, CDR1 MDHEN and CDR2 SYDVKM. This CDR3 region has 15 residues. Trimming took 6 bases from V and 3 from J, leaving 15 bases between them.

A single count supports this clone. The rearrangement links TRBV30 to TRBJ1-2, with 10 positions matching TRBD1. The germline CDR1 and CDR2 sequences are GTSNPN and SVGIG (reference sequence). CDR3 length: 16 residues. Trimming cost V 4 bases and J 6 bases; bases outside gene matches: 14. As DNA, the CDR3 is TGTGCCTGGATCCATGGAGTTGTGGGACAGGGGAATGGCTACACCTTC. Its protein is CAWIHGVVGQGNGYTF.

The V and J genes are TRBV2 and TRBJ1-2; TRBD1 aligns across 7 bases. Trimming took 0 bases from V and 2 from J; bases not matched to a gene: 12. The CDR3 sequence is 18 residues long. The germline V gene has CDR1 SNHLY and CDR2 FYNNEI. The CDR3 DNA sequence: TGTGCCAGCAGTGAAGCGGCGGGACAGTGGGGGCGGAACTATGGCTACACCTTC. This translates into CASSEAAGQWGRNYGYTF. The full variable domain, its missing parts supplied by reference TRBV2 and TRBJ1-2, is EPEVTQTPSHQVTQMGQEVILRCVPISNHLYFYWYRQILGQKVEFLVSFYNNEISEKSEIFDDQFSVERPDGSNFTLKIRSTKLEDSAMYFCASSEAAGQWGRNYGYTFGSGTRLTVV.

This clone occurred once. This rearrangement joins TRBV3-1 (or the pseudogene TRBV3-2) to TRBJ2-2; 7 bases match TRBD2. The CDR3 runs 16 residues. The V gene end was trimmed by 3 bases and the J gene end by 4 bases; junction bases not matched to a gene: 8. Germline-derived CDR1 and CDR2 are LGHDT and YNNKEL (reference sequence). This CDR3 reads CASSHQSGAGTGELFF. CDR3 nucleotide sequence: TGTGCCAGCAGCCATCAGAGCGGGGCGGGCACCGGGGAGCTGTTTTTT.

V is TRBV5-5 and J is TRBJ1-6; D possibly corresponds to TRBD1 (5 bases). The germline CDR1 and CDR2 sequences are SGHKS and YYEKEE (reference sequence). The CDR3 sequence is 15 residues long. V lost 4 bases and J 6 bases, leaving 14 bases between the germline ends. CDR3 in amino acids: CASSPGPGPNSPLHF. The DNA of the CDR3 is TGTGCCAGCAGCCCAGGGCCGGGCCCTAATTCACCCCTCCACTTT.